This paragraph covers one T cell receptor (beta chain) sequence. The antigen is not known. The PCR contained 60 Vbeta and 13 Jbeta primers. Here immunoSEQ multiplex PCR was the method, and the copy in TCRdb shows in-frame clones only, minus some. The sample lists 170,000 or so clones, 75% to 85% seen once, with about 7% in the top ten. The record originates from a study of cytomegalovirus exposure and HLA in healthy donors. CDR3 length equals 14 residues. Trimming took off 1 base at V and 2 bases at J, with 9 bases between the two ends. CDR1 is MNHNS and CDR2 is SASEGT in the germline V gene. Study-wide results and limits: Apart from CMV serostatus, no immune exposure information was available.

This sequence joins TRBV6-1 and TRBJ2-7; D is uncertain. The specimen sequenced was PBMCs. The TCR was taken from a man aged 30 to 45 in good health and CMV-seropositive. The CDR3 region is CASSEEPSTYEQYF. Here the CDR3 DNA reads TGTGCCAGCAGTGAAGAACCATCTACCTACGAGCAGTACTTC.